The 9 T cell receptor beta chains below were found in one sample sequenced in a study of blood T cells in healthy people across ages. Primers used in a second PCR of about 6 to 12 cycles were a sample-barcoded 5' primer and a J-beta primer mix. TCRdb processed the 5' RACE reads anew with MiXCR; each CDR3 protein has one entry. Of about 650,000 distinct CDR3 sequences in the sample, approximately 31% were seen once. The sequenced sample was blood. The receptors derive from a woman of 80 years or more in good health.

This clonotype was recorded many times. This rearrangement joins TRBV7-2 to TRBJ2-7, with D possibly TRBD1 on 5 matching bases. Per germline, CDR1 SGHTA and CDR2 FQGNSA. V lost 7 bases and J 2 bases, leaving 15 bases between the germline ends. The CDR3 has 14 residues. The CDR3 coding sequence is TGTGCCAGCACCACTTTAGGGGCGGCCTACGAGCAGTACTTC. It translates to CASTTLGAAYEQYF.

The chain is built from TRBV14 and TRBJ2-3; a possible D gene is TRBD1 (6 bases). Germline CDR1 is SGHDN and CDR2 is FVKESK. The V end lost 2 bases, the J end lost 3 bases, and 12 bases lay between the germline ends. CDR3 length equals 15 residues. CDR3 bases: TGTGCCAGCAGCCAACGATACAGGGATACAGATACGCAGTATTTT. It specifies CASSQRYRDTDTQYF.

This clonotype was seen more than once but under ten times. CDR3 in DNA: TGTGCCTGGAGTGTAAAGGGGGGCAAGTACGAGCAGTACTTC. Translation: CAWSVKGGKYEQYF. This chain joins TRBV30 and TRBJ2-7; possibly TRBD1 or TRBD2 for D (6 bases each). Trimming left V 0 bases short and J 4 bases short, with 13 bases between. This CDR3 spans 14 amino acids. CDR1 GTSNPN and CDR2 SVGIG come from the germline V gene (reference sequence).

The CDR3 DNA reads TGTGCCAGCAGCCAAGATTGGGGAGGGGGAGAGGCTGAAGCTTTCTTT. This gives the protein CASSQDWGGGEAEAFF. This chain connects TRBV3-1 to TRBJ1-1; tentatively, D is TRBD1 (6 bases). The CDR3 is 16 amino acids. The germline CDR1 and CDR2 sequences are LGHDT and YNNKEL (reference sequence). The germline V and J ends were trimmed by 0 bases and 6 bases, with 17 bases remaining between them.

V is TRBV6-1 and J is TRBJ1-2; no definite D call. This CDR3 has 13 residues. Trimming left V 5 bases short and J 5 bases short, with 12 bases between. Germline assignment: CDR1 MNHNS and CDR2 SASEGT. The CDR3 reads CASSPSYSYGYTF. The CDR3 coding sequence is TGTGCCAGCAGTCCTTCCTACAGTTATGGCTACACCTTC.

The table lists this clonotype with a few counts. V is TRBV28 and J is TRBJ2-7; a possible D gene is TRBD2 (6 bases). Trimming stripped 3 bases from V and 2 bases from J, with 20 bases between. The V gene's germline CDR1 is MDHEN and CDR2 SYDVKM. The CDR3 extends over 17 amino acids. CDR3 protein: CASSLLARGPRPYEQYF. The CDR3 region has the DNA TGTGCCAGCAGTTTGCTAGCGAGGGGACCCCGACCCTACGAGCAGTACTTC.

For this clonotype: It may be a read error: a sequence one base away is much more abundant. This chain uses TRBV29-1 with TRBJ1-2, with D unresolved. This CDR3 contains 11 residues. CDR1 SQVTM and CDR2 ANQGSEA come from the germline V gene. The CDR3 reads CGVPGFYGYTF. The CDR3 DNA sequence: TGCGGCGTTCCTGGATTCTATGGCTACACCTTC.

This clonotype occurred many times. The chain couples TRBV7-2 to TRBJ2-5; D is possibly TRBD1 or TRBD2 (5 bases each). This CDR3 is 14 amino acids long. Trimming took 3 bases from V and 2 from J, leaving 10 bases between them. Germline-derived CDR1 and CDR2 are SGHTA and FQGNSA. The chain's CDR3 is CASSFRDGQETQYF. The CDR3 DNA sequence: TGTGCCAGCAGCTTCCGGGACGGTCAAGAGACCCAGTACTTC. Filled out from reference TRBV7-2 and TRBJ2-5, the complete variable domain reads GAGVSQSPSNKVTEKGKDVELRCDPISGHTALYWYRQSLGQGLEFLIYFQGNSAPDKSGLPSDRFSAERTGGSVSTLTIQRTQQEDSAVYLCASSFRDGQETQYFGPGTRLLVL.

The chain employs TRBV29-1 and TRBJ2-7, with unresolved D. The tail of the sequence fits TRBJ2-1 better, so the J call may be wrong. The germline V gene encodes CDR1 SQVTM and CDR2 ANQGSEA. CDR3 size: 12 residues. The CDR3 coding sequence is TGCAGCGTTGTAAAACAATATGCCGAGCAGTTCTTC. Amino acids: CSVVKQYAEQFF.